The clone carrying this T cell receptor (beta chain) showed up just once. The assay was immunoSEQ multiplex PCR, and TCRdb's table has in-frame clones only and misses some. Altogether 90,000 or so clones are present, around 75% being singletons, with the ten largest covering about 26%. The germline V gene encodes CDR1 SQVTM and CDR2 ANQGSEA. V was trimmed by 6 bases and J by 4 bases, leaving 18 bases between them. The CDR3 runs to 14 residues. The data were taken from a study of CD8 T cell repertoires and HIV-1 epitope variants. About the research overall: IL-2, IL-7 and IL-15 were added on days 3 and 7 of roughly 10-day cultures.

The chain recombines TRBV29-1 with TRBJ1-2, with a tentative D call TRBD1 (5 bases). The receptor comes from a male donor with HIV. Sequenced: uncultured baseline CD8+ T cells from peripheral blood mononuclear cells (PBMCs). CDR3 in amino acids: CSVALEGISYGYTF. CDR3 in DNA: TGCAGCGTCGCCCTAGAGGGGATAAGCTATGGCTACACCTTC.